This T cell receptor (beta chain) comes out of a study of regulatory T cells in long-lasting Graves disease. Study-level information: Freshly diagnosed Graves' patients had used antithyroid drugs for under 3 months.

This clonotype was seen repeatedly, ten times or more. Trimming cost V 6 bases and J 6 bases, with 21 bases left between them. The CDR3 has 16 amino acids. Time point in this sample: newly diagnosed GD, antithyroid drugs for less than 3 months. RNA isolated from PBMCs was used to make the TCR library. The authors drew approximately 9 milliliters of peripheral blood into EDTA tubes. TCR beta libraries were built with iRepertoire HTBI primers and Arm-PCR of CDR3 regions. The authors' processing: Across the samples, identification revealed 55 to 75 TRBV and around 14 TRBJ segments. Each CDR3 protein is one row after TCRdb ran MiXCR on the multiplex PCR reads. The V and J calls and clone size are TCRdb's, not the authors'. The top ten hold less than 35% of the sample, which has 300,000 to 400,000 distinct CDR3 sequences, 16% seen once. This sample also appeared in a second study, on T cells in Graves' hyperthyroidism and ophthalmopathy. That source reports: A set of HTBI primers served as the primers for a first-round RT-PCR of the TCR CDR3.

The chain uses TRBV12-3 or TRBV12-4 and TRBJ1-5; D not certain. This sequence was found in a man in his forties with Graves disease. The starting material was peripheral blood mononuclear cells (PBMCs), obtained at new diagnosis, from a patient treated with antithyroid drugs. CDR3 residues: CASRLSGSGLGQPQHF. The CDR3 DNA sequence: TGTGCCAGCAGGTTATCTGGGTCCGGATTGGGTCAGCCCCAGCATTTT.